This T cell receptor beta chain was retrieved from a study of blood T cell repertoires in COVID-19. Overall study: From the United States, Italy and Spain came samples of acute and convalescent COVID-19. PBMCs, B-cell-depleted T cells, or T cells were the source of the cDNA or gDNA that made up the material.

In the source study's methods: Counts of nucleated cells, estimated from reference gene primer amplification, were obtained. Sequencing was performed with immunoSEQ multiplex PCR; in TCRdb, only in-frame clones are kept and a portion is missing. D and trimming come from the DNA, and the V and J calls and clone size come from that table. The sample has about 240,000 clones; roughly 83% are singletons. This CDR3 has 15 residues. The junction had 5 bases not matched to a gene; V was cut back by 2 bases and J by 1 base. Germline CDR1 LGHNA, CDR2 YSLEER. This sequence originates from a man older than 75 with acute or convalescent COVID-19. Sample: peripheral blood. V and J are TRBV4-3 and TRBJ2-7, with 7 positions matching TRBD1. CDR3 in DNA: TGCGCCAGCAGCCAATCTGTGGGACAGTCCTACGAGCAGTACTTC. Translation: CASSQSVGQSYEQYF.